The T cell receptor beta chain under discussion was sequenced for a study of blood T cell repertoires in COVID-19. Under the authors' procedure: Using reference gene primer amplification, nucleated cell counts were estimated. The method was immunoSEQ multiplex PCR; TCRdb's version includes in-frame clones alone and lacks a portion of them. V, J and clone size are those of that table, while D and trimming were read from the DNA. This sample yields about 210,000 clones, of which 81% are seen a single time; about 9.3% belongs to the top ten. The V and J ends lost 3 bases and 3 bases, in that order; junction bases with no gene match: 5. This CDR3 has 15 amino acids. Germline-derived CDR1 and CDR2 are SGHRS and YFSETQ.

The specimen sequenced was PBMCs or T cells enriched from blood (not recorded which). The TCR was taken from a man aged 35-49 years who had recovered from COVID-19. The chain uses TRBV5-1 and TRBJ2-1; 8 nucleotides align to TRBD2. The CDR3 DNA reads TGCGCCAGCAGCTCTCGGACTAGCAGCTACAATGAGCAGTTCTTC. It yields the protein CASSSRTSSYNEQFF.